This T cell receptor (beta chain) was profiled in a study of T cell changes during pregnancy in multiple sclerosis. Repertoires were generated with immunoSEQ multiplex PCR, while TCRdb's copy carries only in-frame clones and drops some. The top ten hold approximately 2.6% of the sample, which has approximately 46,000 clones, about 91% seen once. Trimming removed 1 base from V and 4 bases from J, with 15 bases in between. The CDR3 length is 15 residues. Looked up from germline, CDR1 is SGHNT and CDR2 is YYREEE (reference sequence). This TCR derives from a female donor with multiple sclerosis, enrolled in a pregnancy study. Specimen: CD8+ T cells from peripheral blood mononuclear cells, collected in the second trimester of pregnancy. The rearrangement uses TRBV5-4 and TRBJ2-7; possible D gene TRBD1, 5 bases. CDR3 sequence reads: CASSLSGQSTYEQYF. The CDR3 DNA reads TGTGCCAGCAGCTTGTCAGGACAATCCACATACGAGCAGTACTTC. Full variable domain (missing parts from reference TRBV5-4 and TRBJ2-7): ETGVTQSPTHLIKTRGQQVTLRCSSQSGHNTVSWYQQALGQGPQFIFQYYREEENGRGNFPPRFSGLQFPNYSSELNVNALELDDSALYLCASSLSGQSTYEQYFGPGTRLTVT.